This T cell receptor (beta chain) is drawn from a study of regulatory T cells in long-lasting Graves disease. Findings and caveats of the study: The number of shared public clonotypes was higher in persistent patients (approximately 2,500) than new patients (966).

Library construction for TCR beta used iRepertoire HTBI primers and Arm-PCR of CDR3 regions. TCRdb re-called the multiplex PCR reads through MiXCR, storing one row per CDR3 protein. The sample lists around 450,000 distinct CDR3 sequences, approximately 21% seen once, with around 7% in the top ten. This clonotype occurred many times. Its target is not known. Time point described: persistent/refractory GD, antithyroid drugs over 5 years with positive TRAb. The TCR library was prepared using RNA isolated from PBMCs. A roughly 8.3-milliliter sample of peripheral blood was drawn into EDTA tubes. Looked up from germline, CDR1 is SGHAT and CDR2 is FQNNGV. The CDR3 has 13 residues. Trimming shortened V by 5 bases and J by 11 bases, and 18 bases separated the two germline ends.

The chain employs TRBV11-2 and TRBJ1-1; D is ambiguous. Material: peripheral blood mononuclear cells (PBMCs), obtained when the disease was refractory, from a patient treated with antithyroid drugs. This receptor was taken from a female donor with Graves disease. The CDR3 reads CASSPSGRREAFF. The CDR3 DNA reads as TGTGCCAGCAGCCCTAGTGGCAGGAGAGAGGCTTTCTTT.